This TCR beta chain derives from a study of beta chain features in type 1 diabetes. Study-level findings and limits: The question left open here concerned HLA type influencing TCRB rearrangement. All four CD4+ subsets from Type 1 diabetes patients carried moderately but significantly shorter TCRB CDR3s.

Notes on this clone: What it binds is not known.

From germline, CDR1 is SGHTA and CDR2 FQGNSA. This CDR3 has 15 amino acids. Trimming removed 2 bases from V and 5 bases from J; junction bases left unmatched: 7. Isolated RNA was reverse transcribed in full, so expressed TCRB transcripts were sequenced. The read count averaged roughly 4 million across naive, central memory and regulatory T cell samples. Method: immunoSEQ multiplex PCR; TCRdb's copy keeps in-frame clones and lacks some. The sample has tens of thousands of clones, roughly two thirds seen once. This chain joins TRBV7-2 and TRBJ1-2; 8 bases are a match to TRBD1. The TCR was taken from a woman aged 40 to 49 in good health. The sequencing input was Tregs from blood. CDR3 DNA: TGTGCCAGCAGCTTAACCGGACAGGGCGCTTATGGCTACACCTTC. Protein: CASSLTGQGAYGYTF.